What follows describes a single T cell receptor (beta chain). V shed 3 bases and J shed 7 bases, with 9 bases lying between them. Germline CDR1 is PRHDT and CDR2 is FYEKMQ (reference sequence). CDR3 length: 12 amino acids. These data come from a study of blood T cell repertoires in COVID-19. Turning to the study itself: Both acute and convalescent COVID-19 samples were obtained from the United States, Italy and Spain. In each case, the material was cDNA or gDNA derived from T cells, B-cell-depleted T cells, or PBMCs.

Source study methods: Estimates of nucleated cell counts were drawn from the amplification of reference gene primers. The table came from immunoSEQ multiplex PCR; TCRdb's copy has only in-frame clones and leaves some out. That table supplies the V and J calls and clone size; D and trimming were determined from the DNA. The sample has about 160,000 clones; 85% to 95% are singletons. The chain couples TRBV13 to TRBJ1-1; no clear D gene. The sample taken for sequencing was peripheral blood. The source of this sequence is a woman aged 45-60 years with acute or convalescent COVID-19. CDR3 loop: CASSLAEGEAFF. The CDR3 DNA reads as TGTGCCAGCAGCTTGGCTGAGGGTGAAGCTTTCTTT.